The clone carrying this T cell receptor beta chain was picked up many times. This sample was included in a study of CD8 T cells in Susac syndrome. This CDR3 is 11 amino acids long. CDR1 SNHLY and CDR2 FYNNEI come from the germline V gene. After removal of 9 bases from V and 6 bases from J, the junction contained 4 bases not matched to a gene. A quantity of about 0.5 to 1 ug RNA underwent reverse transcription using random hexamers. TCRdb ran MiXCR on the immunoSEQ multiplex PCR reads and lists one entry per CDR3 protein. The table includes 400,000 to 550,000 distinct CDR3 sequences, 75% to 90% detected once.

Sequenced: CD8+ T cells from PBMCs. V gene TRBV2 combines with J gene TRBJ1-2; 7 bases map to TRBD1. The sequence derives from a human donor with multiple sclerosis. As DNA, the CDR3 is TGTGCCAGGGACAGGAACGATGGCTACACCTTC. It is translated as CARDRNDGYTF.